This entry lists 30 T cell receptor beta chains sequenced from one sample in a study of T cells after yellow fever vaccination. TCRdb passed the 5' RACE reads through MiXCR, listing each CDR3 protein once. The data hold 300,000 to 350,000 distinct CDR3 sequences, with 3.5% to 4.5% observed a single time. The sample here was PBMCs, taken 15 days after the yellow fever booster vaccination. The receptors shown here come from a man aged 18-30 years who received the YFV17D yellow fever vaccine.

The rearrangement uses TRBV4-3 and TRBJ2-5, with 7 positions matching TRBD2. Germline V gene sequence: CDR1 LGHNA, CDR2 YSLEER. CDR3 length: 17 amino acids. V shed 2 bases, J shed 7 bases, and the junction held 16 bases outside the gene matches. CDR3 residues: CASSQNRAGNPPGTQYF. The CDR3 nucleotides read TGCGCCAGCAGCCAAAACCGAGCGGGGAATCCCCCAGGGACCCAGTACTTC.

This CDR3 is CSVRTPQETQYF. The DNA of the CDR3 is TGCAGCGTGCGGACCCCCCAAGAGACCCAGTACTTC. This chain joins TRBV29-1 and TRBJ2-5; D gene ambiguous. This CDR3 is built from 12 residues. Trimming shortened V by 6 bases and J by 1 base, and 9 bases separated the two germline ends. CDR1 is SQVTM and CDR2 is ANQGSEA in the germline V gene.

There are a few counts of this clonotype. The V and J genes are TRBV10-2 and TRBJ1-2; weak D call: TRBD1 (5 bases). Germline V lookup: CDR1 WSHSY, CDR2 SAAADI. V lost 8 bases, J lost 2 bases, and 12 bases lay in between. The CDR3 covers 13 residues. CDR3 sequence: CASGAEENYGYTF. The CDR3 nucleotides are TGCGCCAGCGGGGCGGAAGAAAACTATGGCTACACCTTC.

This clonotype showed up just a few times. The chain recombines TRBV4-3 with TRBJ1-1, with 9 bases fitting TRBD1. Germline CDR1 and CDR2: LGHNA and YSLEER. CDR3 length equals 17 residues. Germline trimming cut 4 bases from V and 0 bases from J; bases unmatched to any gene: 9. CDR3 sequence (DNA): TGCGCCAGCAGCCCGGCCTACGGGACAGGGATGAACACTGAAGCTTTCTTT. Its translation is CASSPAYGTGMNTEAFF.

This clonotype was picked up a small number of times. V and J are TRBV20-1 and TRBJ2-5, with 7 nucleotides matching TRBD1. The CDR3 runs to 13 residues. The ends lost 4 bases at V and 5 bases at J; junction bases unmatched: 7. The germline V gene has CDR1 DFQATT and CDR2 SNEGSKA (reference sequence). CDR3 sequence: CSATRQGGETQYF. The CDR3 bases are TGCAGTGCTACAAGACAGGGTGGGGAGACCCAGTACTTC.

Ten or more counts support this clonotype. The V call is TRBV29-1, the J call TRBJ1-5; no clear D. Germline CDR1 reads SQVTM; CDR2 reads ANQGSEA. V was cut by 4 bases and J by 0 bases, with 10 bases left in between. The CDR3 runs 14 residues. The CDR3 spells CSVVLQNSNQPQHF. CDR3 bases: TGCAGCGTTGTGCTCCAGAATAGCAATCAGCCCCAGCATTTT.

The rearrangement links TRBV28 to TRBJ1-1; D ambiguous. The CDR3 sequence is 15 residues long. The germline gives CDR1 MDHEN, CDR2 SYDVKM. The germline V and J ends were trimmed by 6 bases and 3 bases, with 17 bases remaining between them. The CDR3 here is CASRTYGVGDTEAFF. In DNA form, the CDR3 reads TGTGCCAGCAGAACTTATGGGGTTGGCGACACTGAAGCTTTCTTT.

This clonotype was detected many times. The J gene is TRBJ1-5, the V gene TRBV5-8, with no clear D. CDR1 and CDR2 (germline): SGHTS, YDEGEE. V was trimmed by 1 base and J by 1 base, leaving 6 bases between them. The CDR3 length is 14 residues. Here the CDR3 reads CASSLSQSNQPQHF. The CDR3 DNA reads as TGTGCCAGCAGCTTGTCCCAGAGCAATCAGCCCCAGCATTTT.

The CDR3 loop is CASSLARGHSQKLFF. For the CDR3, the DNA is TGTGCCAGCAGCTTAGCCCGGGGACATTCACAAAAACTGTTTTTT. V gene TRBV7-2 combines with J gene TRBJ1-4; a possible D gene is TRBD1 (6 bases). The CDR3 totals 15 residues. V was trimmed by 0 bases and J by 9 bases, leaving 14 bases between them. CDR1 SGHTA and CDR2 FQGNSA come from the germline V gene.

This clonotype was recorded many times. The V gene is TRBV11-2, the J gene TRBJ1-5; D remains ambiguous. Per germline, CDR1 SGHAT and CDR2 FQNNGV. This CDR3 region has 16 residues. Deletions cut 0 bases from V and 0 bases from J, with 9 bases between. Here the CDR3 DNA reads TGTGCCAGCAGCTTAGACCCGTTGGATAGCAATCAGCCCCAGCATTTT. Translated, it gives CASSLDPLDSNQPQHF.

There are many counts of this clonotype. The chain uses TRBV5-1 and TRBJ2-6; D unresolved. The CDR3 sequence is 14 residues long. Germline V CDR1 and CDR2: SGHRS, YFSETQ. V was pared by 3 bases and J by 0 bases, with 4 bases between. CDR3 sequence (DNA): TGCGCCAGCAGCTCACGCTCTGGGGCCAACGTCCTGACTTTC. Protein: CASSSRSGANVLTF.

The rearrangement uses TRBV5-1 and TRBJ2-6; D uncertain. Looked up from germline, CDR1 is SGHRS and CDR2 is YFSETQ. The CDR3 spans 17 residues. V lost 0 bases and J 0 bases, leaving 10 bases between the germline ends. The CDR3 nucleotides read TGCGCCAGCAGCTTGGCCCACCCATACTCTGGGGCCAACGTCCTGACTTTC. This gives the protein CASSLAHPYSGANVLTF.

The chain joins TRBV30 to TRBJ1-5; D is uncertain. Germline CDR1 and CDR2: GTSNPN and SVGIG (reference sequence). Trimming removed 2 bases at V and 3 bases at J, with 11 bases between. The length of the CDR3 is 14 residues. The CDR3 nucleotides read TGTGCCTGGAGTCGGGGAGGGAACAATCAGCCCCAGCATTTT. It yields the protein CAWSRGGNNQPQHF.

This clonotype has ten or more counts. CDR3 loop: CASSLVLAGGDTQYF. The DNA for the CDR3 is TGTGCCAGCAGCTTAGTCCTAGCGGGGGGTGATACGCAGTATTTT. This sequence joins TRBV7-9 and TRBJ2-3; 11 bases align to TRBD2. The length of the CDR3 is 15 residues. V shed 1 base and J 6 bases; nucleotides not matched to a gene: 3. CDR1 is SEHNR and CDR2 is FQNEAQ in the germline V gene (reference sequence).

This clonotype was found many times. The chain uses TRBV7-2 and TRBJ2-7, with D unresolved. V was trimmed by 2 bases and J by 9 bases, leaving 8 bases between them. Germline loops: CDR1 SGHTA, CDR2 FQGNSA. This CDR3 comprises 11 residues. CDR3 protein: CASSLPAGQYF. The CDR3 nucleotides read TGTGCCAGCAGCTTACCGGCAGGGCAGTACTTC.

In its sample, this clonotype was seen a few times. The V call is TRBV20-1, the J call TRBJ1-6, with 9 bases that match TRBD1. The CDR3 length is 13 residues. Trimming took 7 bases from V and 11 from J; bases not matched to a gene: 9. Germline values: CDR1 DFQATT, CDR2 SNEGSKA (reference sequence). The CDR3 nucleotides read TGCAGTGTCCCGGGACAGGGAACTCCACCCCTCCACTTT. Its translation: CSVPGQGTPPLHF.

This clonotype was recorded a few times. The chain joins TRBV3-1 to TRBJ1-2, with a weak D call TRBD1 (6 bases). Germline CDR1 and CDR2: LGHDT and YNNKEL (reference sequence). The ends were cut back, 4 bases at V and 4 bases at J, with 16 bases in the middle. The CDR3 totals 15 residues. The CDR3 nucleotides read TGTGCCAGCAGCCCGTCGGGGGGCGCCCTCTATGGCTACACCTTC. This codes for CASSPSGGALYGYTF.

This clonotype was seen many times. This sequence joins TRBV5-1 and TRBJ1-4; D is uncertain. The CDR3 consists of 14 residues. The germline V gene encodes CDR1 SGHRS and CDR2 YFSETQ. Trimming shortened V by 5 bases and J by 5 bases, and 13 bases separated the two germline ends. CDR3 coding DNA: TGCGCCAGCAGTTCGAGGGTCCAGAATGAAAAACTGTTTTTT. Translation: CASSSRVQNEKLFF.

This clonotype was found a few times. The chain recombines TRBV18 with TRBJ2-7; TRBD2 matches 11 bases. There are 15 residues in the CDR3. Germline assignment: CDR1 KGHSH and CDR2 LQKENI. The junction had 7 bases not matched to a gene; V was cut back by 6 bases and J by 3 bases. The CDR3 reads CASSSDSGGGYEQYV. The CDR3 DNA reads TGTGCCAGCTCGAGCGATAGCGGGGGGGGCTACGAGCAGTACGTC.

Ten or more counts support this clonotype. This CDR3 is CASSLVAGATYEQYV. The CDR3 nucleotides are TGTGCCAGCAGCTTGGTAGCGGGGGCGACCTACGAGCAGTACGTC. The V gene is TRBV5-5, the J gene TRBJ2-7; 9 bases fit TRBD2. This CDR3 has 15 residues. Germline V gives CDR1 SGHKS, CDR2 YYEKEE (reference sequence). Trimming took 0 bases from V and 2 from J; bases not matched to a gene: 3.

Only a few counts were recorded for this clonotype. The chain couples TRBV7-9 to TRBJ1-1; D is possibly TRBD1 (6 bases). This CDR3 spans 13 amino acids. Looked up from germline, CDR1 is SEHNR and CDR2 is FQNEAQ (reference sequence). The V end lost 8 bases, the J end lost 5 bases, and 15 bases lay between the germline ends. The chain's CDR3 is CASAARGATEAFF. The CDR3 nucleotides read TGTGCCAGCGCCGCTAGGGGGGCGACTGAAGCTTTCTTT.

The CDR3 DNA follows: TGCGCCAGCAGGGTGCGAGAGACCCAGTACTTC. It encodes CASRVRETQYF. The gene calls are TRBV5-1 and TRBJ2-5; no reliable D call. Germline CDR1 SGHRS, CDR2 YFSETQ. The CDR3 is 11 amino acids. With 5 bases removed from V and 4 bases from J, the gap between germline ends came to 6 bases.

This clonotype was detected a few times. This chain joins TRBV4-1 and TRBJ2-1, with 7 bases fitting TRBD2. After removal of 4 bases from V and 3 bases from J, the junction contained 9 bases not matched to a gene. CDR1 MGHRA and CDR2 YSYEKL come from the germline V gene. This CDR3 has 16 residues. The chain's CDR3 is CASSPHIGEGYNEQFF. DNA for the CDR3: TGCGCCAGCAGCCCGCACATCGGGGAGGGCTACAATGAGCAGTTCTTC.

This clonotype was counted many times. The chain joins TRBV18 to TRBJ1-5, with TRBD1 identical over 8 bases. J was trimmed by 5 bases and V by 4 bases; bases with no gene match: 4. The germline V gene encodes CDR1 KGHSH and CDR2 LQKENI. The CDR3 is made up of 14 amino acids. The CDR3 DNA reads TGTGCCAGCTCACAAGGACAGGGACATCAGCCCCAGCATTTT. Its protein is CASSQGQGHQPQHF.

This clonotype was seen only a few times. The chain combines TRBV7-6 with TRBJ2-3, with 11 nucleotides matching TRBD2. Germline values: CDR1 SGHVS, CDR2 FNYEAQ. V lost 5 bases, J lost 0 bases, and 10 bases stayed unmatched. The CDR3 has 18 amino acids. DNA of the CDR3: TGTGCCAGCAGCGCCGGGCTAGCGGGGGGATATAGCACAGATACGCAGTATTTT. Amino acids: CASSAGLAGGYSTDTQYF. The variable domain in full, with the rest retrieved from reference TRBV7-6 and TRBJ2-3, is GAGVSQSPRYKVTKRGQDVALRCDPISGHVSLYWYRQALGQGPEFLTYFNYEAQQDKSGLPNDRFSAERPEGSISTLTIQRTEQRDSAMYRCASSAGLAGGYSTDTQYFGPGTRLTVL.

This clonotype has a count of ten or more. The V call is TRBV11-2, the J call TRBJ2-3; D gene uncertain. The CDR3 totals 15 residues. From germline, CDR1 is SGHAT and CDR2 FQNNGV. V lost 4 bases, J lost 6 bases, and 17 bases lay in between. CDR3 coding DNA: TGTGCCAGCAGCTCCGGACGGTACAGCAGGGATACGCAGTATTTT. Protein sequence: CASSSGRYSRDTQYF.

This clonotype was counted ten times or more. The V call is TRBV7-2, the J call TRBJ2-3; D not certain. Trimming stripped 2 bases from V and 3 bases from J, with 9 bases between. CDR3 length equals 14 residues. Per the germline V gene, CDR1 is SGHTA and CDR2 is FQGNSA. This chain's CDR3 is CASSLPAGTDTQYF. In DNA, the CDR3 is TGTGCCAGCAGCTTACCAGCCGGTACAGATACGCAGTATTTT.

This clonotype showed up just a few times. The chain joins TRBV29-1 to TRBJ1-1; D is unresolved. This CDR3 is 12 amino acids long. The V gene lost 7 bases and the J gene lost 0 bases, with 9 bases spanning the gap. Germline loops: CDR1 SQVTM, CDR2 ANQGSEA. DNA of the CDR3: TGCAGCGCCATGGAAGTGAACACTGAAGCTTTCTTT. Translation: CSAMEVNTEAFF.

In its sample, this clonotype was seen many times. Here the CDR3 reads CASSLLAGALQETQYF. The CDR3, as DNA: TGTGCCAGCAGCTTACTAGCGGGGGCCTTGCAAGAGACCCAGTACTTC. V usage is TRBV7-2 and J usage is TRBJ2-5, with TRBD2 matching over 10 bases. Germline V CDR1 and CDR2: SGHTA, FQGNSA. The CDR3 totals 16 residues. The ends lost 2 bases at V and 2 bases at J; junction bases unmatched: 5.

The CDR3 reads CASSFSFGSGNTIYF. CDR3 nucleotide sequence: TGTGCCAGCAGCTTTAGTTTTGGATCTGGAAACACCATATATTTT. The chain has TRBV11-2 and TRBJ1-3, with no clear D. The CDR3 loop spans 15 amino acids. Trimming removed 3 bases from V and 1 base from J, with 10 bases in between. Looked up from germline, CDR1 is SGHAT and CDR2 is FQNNGV.